Shown below are 4 T cell receptor beta chains from a single sample sequenced in a study of response to subunit inactivated influenza vaccine. TCRdb re-called the RT-PCR reads with MiXCR, one entry per CDR3 protein. The table includes roughly 700,000 distinct CDR3 sequences, around 13% detected once. The sample was PBMCs from blood, taken less than 15 days before vaccination. All receptors come from a man aged 50 or older who received an inactivated influenza vaccine.

The rearrangement joins TRBV6-2 or TRBV6-3 to TRBJ2-1; D is perhaps TRBD1 or TRBD2 (6 bases each). V was shortened by 2 bases and J by 2 bases, with 16 bases between the two germline ends. The length of the CDR3 is 17 residues. Germline assignment: CDR1 MNHEY and CDR2 SVGEGT. CDR3 sequence reads: CASSYPVGAGPYNEQFF. The CDR3 nucleotides read TGTGCCAGCAGTTACCCGGTGGGGGCGGGACCCTACAATGAGCAGTTCTTC.

This chain uses TRBV4-1 with TRBJ1-4; 12 nucleotides line up with TRBD1. CDR3 length equals 18 residues. Germline assignment: CDR1 MGHRA and CDR2 YSYEKL. The V segment lost 2 bases and the J segment 2 bases; nucleotides outside the gene matches: 6. CDR3 nucleotides: TGCGCCAGCAGCCAAACCCCGGGACAGGGGGCGACTAATGAAAAACTGTTTTTT. Translating gives CASSQTPGQGATNEKLFF.

The chain combines TRBV13 with TRBJ2-1; TRBD2 matches at 12 bases. The J segment lost 7 bases and the V segment lost 4 bases, leaving 5 bases of the junction unmatched. Germline CDR1 reads PRHDT; CDR2 reads FYEKMQ (reference sequence). This CDR3 is built from 15 residues. The CDR3 DNA follows: TGTGCCAGCAGCTGGGGGACTAGCGGGCATAATGAGCAGTTCTTC. Its translation: CASSWGTSGHNEQFF.

V and J are TRBV5-1 and TRBJ1-6; D unclear. Germline values: CDR1 SGHRS, CDR2 YFSETQ. The CDR3 sequence is 15 residues long. Trimming left V 0 bases short and J 7 bases short, with 11 bases between. In DNA, the CDR3 is TGCGCCAGCAGCTTGGACCTGGGATCGAATTCACCCCTCCACTTT. It translates to CASSLDLGSNSPLHF.